The source of this TCR beta chain is a study of blood T cells in healthy people across ages (dated by TCRdb to the mid-2010s). About the full investigation: In model experiments, template switching captured roughly one uniquely barcoded TCR beta cDNA molecule for every two T cells. Age-related changes in TCR beta repertoire diversity were measured in the study by deep sequencing normalized with unique cDNA molecular identifiers. The donors were divided into four age groups: young (average around 16 years), middle-aged (approximately 39), aged (about 56) and long-lived (nearly 85). To avoid experimental bias, donors of different ages were distributed randomly across sequencing lanes. Using the same blood draw, the study looked at two additional independent replicas of 1 million unique cDNA reads for two donors, one aged 18 to 29 and the other aged 80 or older.

The roughly 39 donors, aged about 6 to 100 years, were systemically healthy Caucasian individuals from Russia. Around 10 milliliters of peripheral blood were drawn from each donor into EDTA-treated Vacutainer tubes. Ficoll-Paque density-gradient centrifugation was used to isolate PBMCs, with at least 7 million obtained per sample. Total RNA was extracted from PBMCs with Trizol reagent, with at least 6 micrograms obtained per sample. The percentages of naive CD45RAhigh/CD27high T cells were determined by flow cytometry on a PBMC aliquot from every donor. This clonotype was seen a few times. The antigen it recognizes is unknown. There are no base qualities to consult, and no much larger clone falls within one base. A distance of 18 bases separates the germline ends of V and J, which lose 5 bases and 2 bases respectively. The CDR1 and CDR2 encoded by the germline V gene (reference sequence) are SEHNR and FQNEAQ. The CDR3 starts with the cysteine, ends with the phenylalanine, and has 16 residues. Only the CDR3 region is kept as DNA, spanning 48 bases read in frame from base 1.

Broader findings and caveats from the paper: Compared with the aged group, the long-lived group had more naive CD4+ T cells, fewer expanded clones and increased TCR diversity, suggesting age selection. Because profiling used bulk unsorted PBMCs, naive and antigen-experienced compartments could not be compared conclusively. A strong correlation was found between observed TCR beta diversity and the percentage of naive T cells measured by flow cytometry. Donor CMV infection status was unknown, potentially confounding age-related changes in expanded clonotypes. Estimates of total diversity based on one million sequenced T cells were regarded as lower bounds and as underestimates. Observed TCR beta diversity per million T cells fell roughly linearly with age, and a significant reduction was already apparent by age roughly 40.

Library prep was done by 5' RACE. Reads for this sample came from an Illumina HiSeq 2500. A second roughly 7 to 12 cycle PCR used a sample-barcoded 5' primer and a J-beta primer mix. Each TCR beta cDNA molecule received a unique molecular identifier from a template-switch 5' adaptor carrying 12 random nucleotides. Each sample yielded at least 2.5 million CDR3-containing paired-end reads. All of the RNA was converted into first-strand cDNA using the Mint cDNA synthesis kit, with a TRBC-specific oligonucleotide serving as the primer. Following uracil-DNA glycosylase treatment, all cDNA underwent a first 18-cycle PCR with the universal primers M1SS and BC2_uni_R. For the original study's pipeline: For normalization, 1 million high-quality reads, each with a distinct molecular identifier, were randomly selected from each sample. Reads sharing molecular identifiers were discarded rather than binned into consensus sequences. CDR3 identification, clonotype clustering and error correction used MiTCR with a Q25 quality threshold and the strictest error-elimination algorithm. A nonparametric unseen species model using Euler transformation provided a lower-bound estimate of total TCR beta diversity. The public reads were reprocessed in TCRdb via fastp at Q25 and MiXCR, keeping in-frame beta chains. When rows share a CDR3 protein, they turn into one entry using the most common DNA and genes. In this record, the V and J calls reflect TCRdb's handling and not the investigators' own analysis. Across this sample there are under 2,000,000 distinct CDR3 sequences, with roughly 52% seen only once. The ten biggest clones cover about 2.1% of the sample.

The sequence was collected from a woman aged 40-49 years in good health. The chain is encoded by TRBV7-9 joined to TRBJ2-5, and perhaps TRBD1 as D gene, on 6 matching bases. Input material: blood. The sequenced DNA is TGTGCCAGCAGCCCTAGCAGGGGACGGTTACAAGAGACCCAGTACTTC. Translated, this is CASSPSRGRLQETQYF.